The sequence of this T cell receptor (beta chain) was determined in a study of a mutant IDH1 vaccine in newly diagnosed glioma. The wider study: Beginning 4-6 weeks after radiotherapy alone, or with temozolomide cycles, vaccination took place. The treated population exhibited a male proportion of roughly 62%, a female proportion of about 38%, and a mean age of about 40 years. Every participant had undergone radiotherapy, temozolomide, or both before, and most underwent both.

Clones were read by immunoSEQ multiplex PCR, and TCRdb kept only the in-frame ones, dropping some. The sample lists tens of thousands of clones, approximately 81% seen once, with approximately 12% in the top ten. As for this clone: Antigen specificity is unknown.

The CDR3 is 17 amino acids. Germline-derived CDR1 and CDR2 are MNHNS and SASEGT. With 7 bases removed from V and 0 bases from J, the gap between germline ends came to 16 bases. Time point indicated: week 35, safety follow-up. Topical imiquimod accompanied each vaccine dose, which consisted of 300 ug of mutant IDH1 20-mer peptide. This TCR derives from a man between 18 and 35 years old with glioma. The gene calls are TRBV6-1 and TRBJ2-6; D may be TRBD1 or TRBD2 (6 bases each). The sample here was PBMCs, taken from a glioma patient whose treatment included an IDH1 peptide vaccine. For the CDR3, the DNA is TGTGCCAGCACTGAGTCGAAGGGGGGCTCTGGGGCCAACGTCCTGACTTTC. Translated, it gives CASTESKGGSGANVLTF.